The clone carrying this T cell receptor beta chain occurred many times. The CDR3 length is 15 residues. The germline V gene encodes CDR1 KGHDR and CDR2 SFDVKD. V gave up 12 bases and J gave up 5 bases; unmatched junction bases: 12. This sample is drawn from a study of early T cells in non-severe SARS-CoV-2 infection. TCRdb reprocessed the 5' RACE reads with MiXCR, giving one entry per CDR3 protein. In the table there are about 27,000 distinct CDR3 sequences, about 4% of which are singletons. The source is an adult who was a healthcare worker with PCR-confirmed SARS-CoV-2 infection or an uninfected control (not recorded which). This rearrangement joins TRBV24-1 to TRBJ2-1; 10 bases are shared with TRBD2. The sequencing input was whole blood. CDR3 amino acids: CAAASSGSIDNEQFF. The CDR3 region has the DNA TGTGCCGCCGCCTCTAGCGGGAGTATCGACAATGAGCAGTTCTTC.